The 6 T cell receptor beta chains given below trace back to one sample, sequenced in a study of T cells in Graves' hyperthyroidism and ophthalmopathy. Amplification of TCR beta CDR3 regions used RNA as the template. The TCR CDR3 first-round RT-PCR relied on the HTBI primer set. TCRdb reanalysed the multiplex PCR reads using MiXCR and keeps one entry per CDR3 protein. Of some 350,000 distinct CDR3 sequences listed, 25% are singletons. Sequencing used blood. The receptors shown here come from a man between 50 and 59 years old with Graves' hyperthyroidism.

This chain joins TRBV24-1 and TRBJ2-5; D gene uncertain. The V gene lost 4 bases and the J gene lost 7 bases, with 12 bases spanning the gap. Germline V gene data show CDR1 as KGHDR and CDR2 as SFDVKD. This CDR3 is built from 13 residues. CDR3 nucleotides: TGTGCCACCAGTGAACCCCTTTCAGGGACCCAGTACTTC. Translating it yields CATSEPLSGTQYF.

The chain uses TRBV6-1 and TRBJ2-1; D possibly matches TRBD1 or TRBD2 (6 bases each). The length of the CDR3 is 15 residues. The germline gives CDR1 MNHNS, CDR2 SASEGT. V dropped 4 bases and J dropped 3 bases, with 13 bases sitting between them. CDR3 in DNA: TGTGCCAGCAGTGTGGAGGGGGGAGGCTACAATGAGCAGTTCTTC. This gives the protein CASSVEGGGYNEQFF.

This clonotype was detected many times. This sequence joins TRBV24-1 and TRBJ2-2; maybe TRBD1 (6 bases). The V end was cut by 3 bases, the J end by 1 base, with 11 bases between. This CDR3 spans 16 amino acids. Germline V gives CDR1 KGHDR, CDR2 SFDVKD. The CDR3 is CATSDPQGWNTGELFF. In DNA form, the CDR3 reads TGTGCCACCAGTGATCCGCAGGGGTGGAACACCGGGGAGCTGTTTTTT.

V usage is TRBV29-1 and J usage is TRBJ2-3, with TRBD1 matching over 9 bases. V shed 1 base, J shed 4 bases, and the junction held 12 bases outside the gene matches. The length of the CDR3 is 17 residues. From germline, CDR1 is SQVTM and CDR2 ANQGSEA. The chain's CDR3 is CSVEGDSRDRASDTQYF. DNA for the CDR3: TGCAGCGTTGAAGGGGACTCCCGGGACAGGGCCTCAGATACGCAGTATTTT.

This clonotype occurred a few times. A read error may explain this, as a much larger clone is one base away. The chain is built from TRBV7-2 and TRBJ2-7; D unclear. This CDR3 is built from 11 residues. Per germline, CDR1 SGHTA and CDR2 FQGNSA. V shed 6 bases and J shed 6 bases, with 9 bases lying between them. For the CDR3, the DNA is TGTGCCAGCAGTGAAATCTCCGAGCAGTACTTC. Its protein is CASSEISEQYF.

This clonotype was seen a few times. The chain is built from TRBV14 and TRBJ2-1; the match to TRBD2 covers 9 bases. The CDR3 length is 17 residues. Germline V gives CDR1 SGHDN, CDR2 FVKESK. J gave up 7 bases and V 4 bases, and 14 bases lay outside the gene matches. The CDR3 bases are TGTGCCAGCAGCCCTGGGGATGCGGGACTAGCTAGGAATGAGCAGTTCTTC. Protein sequence: CASSPGDAGLARNEQFF.